The 3 T cell receptor beta chains listed next were all sequenced from one sample in a study of T cells in Graves' hyperthyroidism and ophthalmopathy. TCR beta CDR3 regions were amplified from RNA transcripts. The HTBI primer set was used in a first-round RT-PCR of the TCR CDR3. MiXCR, run by TCRdb on the multiplex PCR reads, gives a single entry per CDR3 protein. The sample has about 350,000 distinct CDR3 sequences, approximately 15% seen once. Sequences were obtained from blood. The source of these receptors is a woman aged 25-40 years with Graves' hyperthyroidism.

V gene TRBV10-3 combines with J gene TRBJ2-1; tentative D call: TRBD1 (6 bases). The CDR3 is made up of 13 amino acids. The V gene's germline CDR1 is ENHRY and CDR2 SYGVKD. Trimming pared 6 bases from V and 5 bases from J, leaving 11 bases between. The CDR3 reads CAIRGRGDNEQFF. In DNA form, the CDR3 reads TGTGCCATCAGGGGCAGGGGAGACAATGAGCAGTTCTTC.

The chain combines TRBV10-3 with TRBJ2-7, with D possibly matching TRBD2 (5 bases). The CDR3 extends over 13 amino acids. In germline, CDR1 is ENHRY, CDR2 SYGVKD. Trimming cost V 2 bases and J 9 bases, with 14 bases left between them. Here the CDR3 DNA reads TGTGCCATCAGTGAGGGGGAGTCGGCCAGGCAGTACTTC. It is translated as CAISEGESARQYF.

The chain uses TRBV15 and TRBJ2-7; D perhaps matches TRBD1 (6 bases). V was pared by 0 bases and J by 1 base, with 10 bases between. There are 15 residues in the CDR3. Looked up from germline, CDR1 is LNHNV and CDR2 is YYDKDF (reference sequence). This CDR3 is CATSRDPGQSYEQYF. The CDR3 DNA follows: TGTGCCACCAGCAGAGACCCCGGACAGTCCTACGAGCAGTACTTC.